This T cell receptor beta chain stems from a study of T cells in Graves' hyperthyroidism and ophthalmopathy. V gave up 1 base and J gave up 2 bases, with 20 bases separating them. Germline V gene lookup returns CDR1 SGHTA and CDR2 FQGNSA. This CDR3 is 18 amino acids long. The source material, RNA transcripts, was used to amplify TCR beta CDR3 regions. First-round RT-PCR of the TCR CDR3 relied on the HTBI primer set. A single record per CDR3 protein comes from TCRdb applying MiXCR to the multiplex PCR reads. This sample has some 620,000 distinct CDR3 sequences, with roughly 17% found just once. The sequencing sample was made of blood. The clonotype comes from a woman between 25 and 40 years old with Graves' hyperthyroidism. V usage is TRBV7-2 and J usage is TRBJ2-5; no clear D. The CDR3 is CASSLGSILVVPQETQYF. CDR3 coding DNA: TGTGCCAGCAGCTTAGGCTCTATTCTAGTTGTGCCACAAGAGACCCAGTACTTC.